The next 9 T cell receptor beta chains were all read from a single sample in a study of vaccination effects on CD4 cells after COVID-19. ViraFEST expansion of antigen-specific CD4+ T cells with viral peptide pools preceded sequencing. Culture lasted roughly eleven days before CD4+ T cell isolation. Nucleocapsid antibodies were negative in the vaccine recipients, who had never had SARS-CoV-2 infection. Data came from immunoSEQ multiplex PCR; TCRdb stores just in-frame clones and leaves some out. The table lists about 68,000 clones, under 90% of them singletons, with 9.5% to 15% in the top ten. No antigen has been assigned to these receptors. The material was CD4+ T cells from PBMCs cultured with SARS-CoV-2 spike peptides, obtained before COVID-19 vaccination. The receptor set was obtained from a human donor who received a COVID-19 vaccine.

Of note for this clone: A junction end diverges from the germline sequence, so it may reflect a read error. The rearrangement uses TRBV19 and TRBJ1-6, with 7 nucleotides matching TRBD1. Germline assignment: CDR1 LNHDA and CDR2 SQIVND (reference sequence). The CDR3 spans 14 residues. CDR3 protein: CASSWWTGNSPLHF. CDR3 DNA: TGTGCAAGTAGTTGGTGGACAGGTAATTCACCCCTCCACTTT.

V and J are TRBV19 and TRBJ1-4; D might be TRBD1 (6 bases). The V and J ends lost 9 bases and 8 bases respectively, with 19 bases between them. Germline assignment: CDR1 LNHDA and CDR2 SQIVND (reference sequence). The length of the CDR3 is 14 residues. CDR3 nucleotides: TGTGCCAGCACAAAGGGGACATTAGGAGAAAAACTGTTTTTT. This gives the protein CASTKGTLGEKLFF.

CDR3 DNA sequence: TGCAGCGCCGTTGTCCTCGCGGAGACCCAGTACTTC. This encodes CSAVVLAETQYF. This chain uses TRBV29-1 with TRBJ2-5, with D uncertain. The germline V gene encodes CDR1 SQVTM and CDR2 ANQGSEA. This CDR3 is built from 12 residues. V was clipped by 7 bases and J by 5 bases, with 14 bases between them.

This clone was picked up one time. The chain couples TRBV3-1 (or the pseudogene TRBV3-2) to TRBJ2-4; D is possibly TRBD1 (5 bases). CDR3 length: 14 amino acids. Germline assignment: CDR1 LGHDT and CDR2 YNNKEL (reference sequence). Trimming stripped 3 bases from V and 5 bases from J, with 11 bases between. CDR3 bases: TGTGCCAGCAGCCATGGGGCCCGCCAAAACATTCAGTACTTC. It codes for CASSHGARQNIQYF.

CDR3 protein: CASSLSQPLNTEAFF. The CDR3 DNA follows: TGTGCCAGCAGCTTGAGTCAACCCTTGAACACTGAAGCTTTCTTT. J is TRBJ1-1 and V is TRBV7-9, with D hard to call. The CDR3 extends over 15 amino acids. The V and J ends lost 3 bases and 0 bases respectively, with 11 bases between them. Looked up from germline, CDR1 is SEHNR and CDR2 is FQNEAQ (reference sequence).

In its sample, this clone was seen a few times. The rearrangement links TRBV5-1 to TRBJ2-2; D uncertain. CDR3 length: 17 residues. With 1 base removed from V and 1 base from J, the gap between germline ends came to 14 bases. The V gene's germline CDR1 is SGHRS and CDR2 YFSETQ. The CDR3 DNA sequence: TGCGCCAGCAGCTTGCAATTTCGGGTGGGGAACACCGGGGAGCTGTTTTTT. Translating gives CASSLQFRVGNTGELFF.

The gene calls are TRBV6-5 and TRBJ2-3, with 7 positions matching TRBD2. The CDR3 sequence is 16 residues long. The junction had 8 bases not matched to a gene; V was cut back by 2 bases and J by 3 bases. Germline assignment: CDR1 MNHEY and CDR2 SVGAGI. The CDR3 sequence is CASSYRGVAVTDTQYF. The CDR3 nucleotides are TGTGCCAGCAGTTACCGGGGGGTTGCAGTTACAGATACGCAGTATTTT.

The chain has TRBV6-5 and TRBJ2-5, with 8 nucleotides matching TRBD2. This CDR3 has 14 amino acids. The germline V gene encodes CDR1 MNHEY and CDR2 SVGAGI. V gave up 6 bases and J gave up 6 bases; unmatched junction bases: 9. The CDR3 region has the DNA TGTGCCAGCAGGTCGGGGGGGAGCGTTAAGACCCAGTACTTC. Protein product: CASRSGGSVKTQYF.

This chain joins TRBV11-2 and TRBJ2-5; no firm D call. Trimming shortened V by 2 bases and J by 5 bases, and 12 bases separated the two germline ends. Germline V gives CDR1 SGHAT, CDR2 FQNNGV. The CDR3 runs to 14 residues. CDR3 in DNA: TGTGCCAGCAGCTTACGGACCTTGGATGAGACCCAGTACTTC. Amino acid sequence: CASSLRTLDETQYF. Complete variable domain (other parts from reference TRBV11-2 and TRBJ2-5): EAGVAQSPRYKIIEKRQSVAFWCNPISGHATLYWYQQILGQGPKLLIQFQNNGVVDDSQLPKDRFSAERLKGVDSTLKIQPAKLEDSAVYLCASSLRTLDETQYFGPGTRLLVL.